This T cell receptor beta chain was identified in a study of shared clonotypes between healthy human individuals. Study context: CD4 naive cells filled three plates per donor, CD4 memory three, CD8 naive two and CD8 memory one.

General study results and limits: Several donors held about 4.5% of naive CD4 clonotypes in common.

Details on this clone: As yet, its antigen is unknown.

CDR3 length equals 15 residues. Per the germline V gene, CDR1 is MNHNS and CDR2 is SASEGT. With 3 bases clipped from V and 4 bases from J, the junction kept 2 bases outside the gene matches. TCRdb keeps only in-frame clones here, not all; method: immunoSEQ multiplex PCR. The table shows some 550,000 clones, with 95% to 98% occurring only once. The TCR comes from a woman younger than 45 in good health. Sequencing used naive CD4+ T cells sorted from blood. Subset meaning: CD45RA+ positively selected. This chain links TRBV6-1 with TRBJ2-2; 10 nucleotides agree with TRBD1. CDR3 sequence: CASSEGQGLTGELFF. The CDR3 DNA sequence: TGTGCCAGCAGTGAGGGACAGGGGCTCACCGGGGAGCTGTTTTTT.